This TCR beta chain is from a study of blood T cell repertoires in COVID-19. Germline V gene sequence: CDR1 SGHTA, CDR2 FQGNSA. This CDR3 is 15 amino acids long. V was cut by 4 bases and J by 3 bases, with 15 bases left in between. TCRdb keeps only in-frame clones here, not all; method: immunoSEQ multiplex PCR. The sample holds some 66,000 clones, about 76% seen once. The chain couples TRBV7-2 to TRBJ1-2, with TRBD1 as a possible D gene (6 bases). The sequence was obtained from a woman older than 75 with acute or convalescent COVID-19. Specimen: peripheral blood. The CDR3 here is CASSSQAGAYYGYTF. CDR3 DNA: TGTGCCAGCAGCTCTCAGGCAGGGGCCTACTATGGCTACACCTTC.